This T cell receptor beta chain was captured by sequencing in a study of CD8 T cells in Susac syndrome (dated by TCRdb to between 2018 and 2021). Regarding the complete study: The study used repertoire sequencing to test whether antigen drove CD8+ T cell activation and differentiation in Susac syndrome.

For this clonotype: Its antigen remains undetermined. No qualities accompany the bases; no much larger clone lies one base away.

General findings and caveats noted by the study authors: The number of individuals in the TCR sequencing and HLA analysis was acknowledged as relatively small.

Peripheral blood CD8+ and CD4+ T cells from healthy donors, Susac syndrome patients and multiple sclerosis patients were profiled using high-throughput TCR beta sequencing. Healthy donors were included as age- and sex-matched controls. Bulk CD8+ and CD4+ T cells were purified by magnetic negative isolation, whereas CD8+ TEMRA cells were enriched by FACS. Blood was drawn into EDTA tubes, processed within 24 hours, and PBMCs were isolated by density gradient centrifugation. PBMCs intended for TCR sequencing were cryopreserved in liquid nitrogen and were subsequently thawed in a 37 degrees C water bath. Purity of sorted or isolated CD4+, CD8+ and CD8+ TEMRA cells was at least 90%. RNA was extracted using the RNeasy kit, and about 0.5 to 1 microgram was reverse transcribed with random hexamers. The immunoSEQ multiplex PCR assay, covering 54 Vbeta and 13 Jbeta segments, was used to amplify TCR beta CDR3 regions. PCR amplification bias was corrected by using a synthetic template baseline for primer optimization and computational correction. The source study handled its data this way. Reads were assigned to V, D and J genes according to IMGT and analyzed in immunoSEQ Analyzer, with only productive sequences retained. To calculate clonality, Shannon entropy was normalized by log2 of the number of productive unique sequences and then subtracted from one. For each patient and control, public and private clones were evaluated among the 100 most prevalent clones. Clones were defined as Susac-specific when absent from the healthy and MS cohorts, from fewer than 1,300 published viral clones and from other ImmuneACCESS disease sequences. TCRdb redid the processing of the public reads, applying fastp at Q25 and MiXCR, and retained in-frame beta chains. All rows with the same CDR3 protein become a single entry with the most common DNA and genes. The V and J calls, along with clone size, are taken from TCRdb and not from the paper's own processing. The sample table lists 90,000 to 110,000 distinct CDR3 sequences, 90% to 96% of them with a count of one. The ten largest clonotypes hold 0.096% of the sample.

V has 7 bases trimmed and J has 4 bases trimmed; junction bases matching no gene number 10. CDR1 and CDR2, looked up from the germline V gene (reference sequence), are LNHDA and SQIVND. The CDR3 runs 16 amino acids, cysteine and phenylalanine included. Only CDR3 DNA is held: 48 bases, read in frame from base 1. The sample was CD4+ T cells from PBMCs. The sequence joins TRBV19 to TRBJ1-4; 9 bases in between match TRBD1. This receptor was taken from a human donor in good health. CDR3 protein: CASTDGDRAVNEKLFF. The nucleotide sequence reads as follows: TGTGCCAGTACCGATGGGGACAGGGCGGTTAATGAAAAACTGTTTTTT.